This TCR beta chain originates from a study of OX40 agonist ivuxolimab in advanced cancers. Background on the study: One patient with hepatocellular carcinoma and two with cutaneous melanoma, three in all, had partial responses. Study results and caveats: CD8+ T cells (on average) carried more expanded clones than CD4+ T cells.

Details on this clone: As yet, its antigen is unknown.

Sequencing was performed with immunoSEQ multiplex PCR; in TCRdb, only in-frame clones are kept and a portion is missing. Here the sample spans tens of thousands of clones, roughly 77% being singletons. The CDR3 runs 15 residues. With 1 base clipped from V and 1 base from J, the junction kept 3 bases outside the gene matches. The V gene's germline CDR1 is SGHTA and CDR2 FQGNSA. This chain links TRBV7-2 with TRBJ2-5; 7 bases are a match to TRBD2. The sequenced sample was CD4+ or CD8+ T cells sorted from blood, obtained in a trial of the OX40 agonist ivuxolimab. The TCR sequence derives from an adult with an advanced solid tumor such as melanoma, head and neck, liver or kidney cancer. The CDR3 protein is CASSLVGEGQETQYF. The CDR3 coding sequence is TGTGCCAGCAGCTTAGTTGGGGAGGGCCAAGAGACCCAGTACTTC.